These T cell receptor beta chains were read from a single sample in a study of technical replicates of blood from several donors. Sequencing was performed with immunoSEQ multiplex PCR; in TCRdb, only in-frame clones are kept and a portion is missing. The data contain roughly 85,000 clones, approximately 93% of them singletons. The sequenced sample consisted of T cells isolated from PBMCs. Every receptor here comes from a human donor in good health. Both conserved end residues are part of each CDR3. A D gene is named only where the DNA matches it firmly. Rows may omit the clone size; those that give it use once, few, many or a size class.

TRBV10-3,NA,NA,14,TRBJ2-1,CAISEGRQGHEQFF,TGTGCCATCAGTGAGGGTCGGCAGGGCCATGAGCAGTTCTTC
TRBV9,NA,NA,12,TRBJ1-4,CASGQSGEKLFF,TGTGCCAGCGGGCAAAGTGGGGAAAAACTGTTTTTT
TRBV28,NA,NA,14,TRBJ2-1,CASSSQGYYNEQFF,TGTGCCAGCAGCTCGCAGGGTTACTACAATGAGCAGTTCTTC
TRBV6-1,NA,NA,14,TRBJ2-5,CASTEGGTQETQYF,TGTGCCAGCACCGAGGGTGGAACACAAGAGACCCAGTACTTC
TRBV28,NA,NA,14,TRBJ2-2,CASIAIRGTGELFF,TGTGCCAGCATCGCAATCAGGGGCACCGGGGAGCTGTTTTTT
TRBV29-1,TRBD1,once,19,TRBJ2-1,CSVPRERRQGTQSYNEQFF,TGCAGCGTTCCCCGCGAAAGAAGACAGGGGACACAATCCTACAATGAGCAGTTCTTC
TRBV5-1,TRBD2,NA,14,TRBJ2-1,CASSLAGGDNEQFF,TGCGCCAGCAGCTTAGCGGGGGGCGACAATGAGCAGTTCTTC
TRBV7-9,NA,NA,16,TRBJ1-1,CASSFRQGVGNTEAFF,TGTGCCAGCAGTTTTCGCCAGGGTGTGGGGAACACTGAAGCTTTCTTT
TRBV7-7,TRBD2,NA,17,TRBJ2-1,CASSSTFSSGGNNEQFF,TGTGCTAGCAGTTCCACTTTCTCTAGCGGGGGGAACAATGAGCAGTTCTTC
TRBV27,NA,NA,12,TRBJ2-7,CASSPGGAEQYF,TGTGCCAGCAGTCCCGGAGGGGCCGAGCAGTACTTC
TRBV5-1,NA,NA,15,TRBJ1-4,CASSLTGMANEKLFF,TGCGCCAGCAGCTTGACAGGGATGGCTAATGAAAAACTGTTTTTT
TRBV7-8,TRBD1,NA,15,TRBJ1-2,CASSHMGDSYYGYTF,TGTGCCAGCAGCCACATGGGGGACAGCTACTATGGCTACACCTTC
TRBV15,NA,NA,13,TRBJ2-5,CATSRDRQETQYF,TGTGCCACCAGCAGAGACAGGCAAGAGACCCAGTACTTC
TRBV10-3,NA,NA,12,TRBJ1-2,CAISGYRDGYTF,TGTGCCATCAGTGGGTACAGGGATGGCTACACCTTC
TRBV2,NA,NA,15,TRBJ1-1,CASSPKTGPNTEAFF,TGTGCCAGCAGTCCTAAGACAGGCCCAAACACTGAAGCTTTCTTT
TRBV5-1,TRBD2,once,17,TRBJ2-1,CASSLGGGLADYNEQFF,TGCGCCAGCAGCTTGGGGGGCGGACTAGCGGACTACAATGAGCAGTTCTTC
TRBV7-8,TRBD2,NA,13,TRBJ2-4,CASSRRGDPIQYF,TGTGCCAGCAGCCGCCGGGGGGATCCGATTCAGTACTTC
TRBV6-1,TRBD2,NA,15,TRBJ2-5,CASSGGGLAEETQYF,TGTGCCAGCAGTGGGGGCGGCCTAGCGGAAGAGACCCAGTACTTC
TRBV6-1,NA,NA,15,TRBJ2-2,CASSERPASAGELFF,TGTGCCAGCAGTGAACGACCCGCGAGCGCCGGGGAGCTGTTTTTT
TRBV7-2,TRBD2,NA,16,TRBJ2-7,CASSLGAGGPAYEQYF,TGTGCCAGCAGCTTAGGGGCGGGAGGGCCTGCCTACGAGCAGTACTTC
TRBV21-1,NA,once,19,TRBJ2-1,CASSKAKGILAGGVHEQFF,TGTGCCAGCAGCAAAGCGAAAGGGATACTAGCGGGAGGTGTCCATGAGCAGTTCTTC
TRBV6-5,NA,NA,16,TRBJ2-7,CASSSSGDRSAYEQYF,TGTGCCAGCAGTTCCTCCGGTGACAGGTCAGCCTACGAGCAGTACTTC
TRBV19,TRBD1,NA,16,TRBJ1-4,CASSPSSQGASEKLFF,TGTGCCAGTAGTCCAAGCTCCCAGGGGGCGTCTGAAAAACTGTTTTTT
TRBV2,TRBD2,NA,16,TRBJ2-3,CASSRRAGEGTDTQYF,TGTGCCAGCAGTCGACGGGCGGGGGAGGGCACAGATACGCAGTATTTT
TRBV4-1,TRBD2,NA,15,TRBJ2-3,CASSPAGLAGDTQYF,TGCGCCAGCAGCCCAGCGGGACTAGCGGGAGATACGCAGTATTTT
TRBV6-1,NA,once,13,TRBJ1-2,CASSDRTDYGYTF,TGTGCCAGCAGTGATCGGACAGACTATGGCTACACCTTC
TRBV19,NA,NA,11,TRBJ1-1,CASLSQGTAFF,TGTGCCAGTCTCTCACAGGGCACAGCTTTCTTT